The source of this T cell receptor (beta chain) is a study of blood T cell repertoires in COVID-19. The CDR3 contains 19 residues. Trimming took off 0 bases at V and 0 bases at J, with 19 bases between the two ends. CDR1 is SGDLS, CDR2 YYNGEE, per germline. Individuals drawn from around 25 US areas were roughly 18 to 100 years old. Clinical history as reported by participants underpinned cohort assignment. Original methodology: Amplifying reference gene primers gave estimates of nucleated cell counts. The method was immunoSEQ multiplex PCR; TCRdb's version includes in-frame clones alone and lacks a portion of them. That table supplies the V and J calls and clone size; D and trimming were determined from the DNA. The sample yields hundreds of thousands of clones, less than 90% seen once.

J is TRBJ1-3 and V is TRBV9; no firm D call. The sample was PBMCs or T cells enriched from blood (not recorded which). This receptor was identified in a woman aged 50 to 60 who had recovered from COVID-19. This CDR3 is CASSVATSTSPVSGNTIYF. Written as DNA, the CDR3 is TGTGCCAGCAGCGTAGCTACGTCGACATCACCCGTCTCTGGAAACACCATATATTTT. The full variable domain, with the rest looked up from reference TRBV9 and TRBJ1-3, is DSGVTQTPKHLITATGQRVTLRCSPRSGDLSVYWYQQSLDQGLQFLIQYYNGEERAKGNILERFSAQQFPDLHSELNLSSLELGDSALYFCASSVATSTSPVSGNTIYFGEGSWLTVV.